These 20 T cell receptor beta chains were sequenced from one sample in a study of blood T cell repertoires in COVID-19. The repertoire was sequenced with immunoSEQ multiplex PCR; TCRdb's copy has only in-frame clones and lacks some. This table holds 200,000 to 250,000 clones, 86% found once. Sequenced material: PBMCs or T cells enriched from blood (not recorded which). These receptors all stem from a woman between 50 and 59 years old in a cohort exposed to, infected with or recovered from COVID-19 (not recorded which).

There are a few counts of this clone. This chain uses TRBV28 with TRBJ1-2, with TRBD1 identical over 7 bases. The junction had 2 bases not matched to a gene; V was cut back by 6 bases and J by 4 bases. This CDR3 spans 12 amino acids. Germline-derived CDR1 and CDR2 are MDHEN and SYDVKM. The CDR3 nucleotides read TGTGCCAGCAGGCCAGGGGGCTATGGCTACACCTTC. Amino acids: CASRPGGYGYTF.

The chain couples TRBV9 to TRBJ2-1, with D possibly being TRBD2 (6 bases). Deletions cut 4 bases from V and 5 bases from J, with 28 bases between. This CDR3 region has 19 residues. CDR1 and CDR2 (germline): SGDLS, YYNGEE. CDR3: CASSPRSPTRFWGDNEQFF. The CDR3 coding sequence is TGTGCCAGCAGCCCTCGTAGCCCAACCCGGTTTTGGGGGGACAATGAGCAGTTCTTC.

The chain recombines TRBV4-2 with TRBJ1-1; maybe TRBD1 (5 bases). This CDR3 contains 15 residues. Germline assignment: CDR1 LGHNA and CDR2 YNFKEQ. V gave up 1 base and J gave up 6 bases, with 15 bases separating them. The CDR3, as DNA: TGTGCCAGCAGCCAAGCAGGACGGGGGGAGGCTGAAGCTTTCTTT. Its protein is CASSQAGRGEAEAFF.

This clone was counted a single time. V usage is TRBV7-2 and J usage is TRBJ1-2; D unresolved. The germline CDR1 and CDR2 sequences are SGHTA and FQGNSA. This CDR3 has 13 residues. V lost 5 bases and J 0 bases, leaving 7 bases between the germline ends. The CDR3 DNA reads as TGTGCCAGCAGCCCCCCTACTAACTATGGCTACACCTTC. It specifies CASSPPTNYGYTF.

This chain connects TRBV7-9 to TRBJ1-2, with 10 nucleotides matching TRBD1. The trim removed 5 bases at V and 3 bases at J, leaving 12 bases unmatched. Germline CDR1 SEHNR, CDR2 FQNEAQ (reference sequence). The CDR3 contains 17 residues. CDR3 bases: TGTGCCAGCAGCCCTGGCTGGGGACAGGGGTCTCACTATGGCTACACCTTC. Its protein is CASSPGWGQGSHYGYTF.

The chain links TRBV7-9 to TRBJ2-1; weak D call: TRBD2 (6 bases). The germline V gene encodes CDR1 SEHNR and CDR2 FQNEAQ (reference sequence). Between the trimmed V and J ends, which lost 2 bases and 10 bases, there was a span of 15 bases. The CDR3 length is 14 residues. CDR3: CASSLSAYSGEQFF. The CDR3 coding sequence is TGTGCCAGCAGCTTATCCGCATACAGCGGGGAGCAGTTCTTC.

The chain employs TRBV10-3 and TRBJ1-1; D call uncertain. V was pared by 2 bases and J by 4 bases, with 11 bases between. The CDR3 covers 14 residues. Germline lookup yields CDR1 ENHRY and CDR2 SYGVKD. CDR3 region: CAISEPDRGTEAFF. CDR3 bases: TGTGCCATCAGTGAGCCGGACCGGGGCACTGAAGCTTTCTTT.

This chain connects TRBV25-1 to TRBJ1-6, with D possibly being TRBD1 (6 bases). Deletions cut 9 bases from V and 10 bases from J, with 16 bases between. This CDR3 contains 13 residues. Germline values: CDR1 MGHDK, CDR2 SYGVNS. CDR3 DNA: TGTGCCAGTTCACAGGGCTGGGACTCACCCCTCCACTTT. Its translation: CASSQGWDSPLHF.

The CDR3 here is CATSSRGTINYNEQFF. The DNA of the CDR3 is TGTGCCACCAGCTCTCGTGGGACAATAAACTACAATGAGCAGTTCTTC. The chain uses TRBV15 and TRBJ2-1; D might be TRBD1 (6 bases). The ends were cut back, 5 bases at V and 3 bases at J, with 17 bases in the middle. Germline V gene lookup returns CDR1 LNHNV and CDR2 YYDKDF (reference sequence). CDR3 length equals 16 residues.

The rearrangement joins TRBV6-1 to TRBJ1-3; TRBD1 agrees at 12 bases. V was clipped by 9 bases and J by 2 bases; unmatched bases: 5. Germline-derived CDR1 and CDR2 are MNHNS and SASEGT. The CDR3 totals 15 residues. The CDR3: CASGGQGAPGNTIYF. The CDR3 DNA follows: TGTGCCAGTGGGGGACAGGGGGCCCCTGGAAACACCATATATTTT.

This chain joins TRBV5-4 and TRBJ1-1, with TRBD1 matching over 8 bases. With 0 bases clipped from V and 6 bases from J, the junction kept 1 base outside the gene matches. There are 13 residues in the CDR3. Germline V gene sequence: CDR1 SGHNT, CDR2 YYREEE (reference sequence). CDR3 bases: TGTGCCAGCAGCTTGGCAGGGGGCGCTGAAGCTTTCTTT. It is translated as CASSLAGGAEAFF.

This chain links TRBV12-3 or TRBV12-4 with TRBJ1-6, with a tentative D call TRBD1 (6 bases). The V and J ends lost 1 base and 9 bases respectively, with 7 bases between them. The CDR3 loop spans 13 amino acids. CDR3 loop: CASSLVRGSPLHF. The CDR3 region has the DNA TGTGCCAGCAGTTTAGTCAGGGGTTCACCCCTCCACTTT.

This clone was seen once. The chain couples TRBV30 to TRBJ2-7; TRBD2 matches 10 bases. The germline V gene has CDR1 GTSNPN and CDR2 SVGIG (reference sequence). CDR3 size: 13 residues. V lost 7 bases to trimming and J lost 7 bases; unmatched junction nucleotides: 10. CDR3 region: CASSGTSVREQYF. CDR3 in DNA: TGTGCCTCCTCCGGGACTAGCGTTCGTGAGCAGTACTTC.

This clone appeared once. V is TRBV4-3 and J is TRBJ2-5; 7 nucleotides align to TRBD2. Germline V gives CDR1 LGHNA, CDR2 YSLEER. The length of the CDR3 is 15 residues. V lost 3 bases and J lost 4; bases outside the gene matches: 8. CDR3 nucleotides: TGCGCCAGCAGCCAGGTCCACGGGGGGAGAGAGACCCAGTACTTC. Translated: CASSQVHGGRETQYF.

Only one count was recorded for this clone. This chain uses TRBV5-1 with TRBJ1-2, with a possible D match to TRBD1 (6 bases). This CDR3 has 14 residues. Germline V gives CDR1 SGHRS, CDR2 YFSETQ. Trimming cost V 0 bases and J 1 base, with 7 bases left between them. The CDR3 loop reads CASSLDRVNYGYTF. CDR3 nucleotides: TGCGCCAGCAGCTTGGACAGGGTTAACTATGGCTACACCTTC.

The V and J genes are TRBV30 and TRBJ2-2; 10 nucleotides agree with TRBD1. Per the germline V gene, CDR1 is GTSNPN and CDR2 is SVGIG (reference sequence). Unmatched junction bases numbered 6, after V lost 4 bases and J lost 4 bases. The CDR3 consists of 15 residues. CDR3 sequence (DNA): TGTGCCTGGAAGGCCGGGACAGGGGTCACCGGGGAGCTGTTTTTT. The encoded protein is CAWKAGTGVTGELFF.

The genes are TRBV19 and TRBJ1-2; D possibly corresponds to TRBD1 (5 bases). This CDR3 contains 13 residues. Per germline, CDR1 LNHDA and CDR2 SQIVND (reference sequence). The CDR3 nucleotides read TGTGACCGACTGCAGGGTAAAATTTATGGCTACACCTTC. This translates into CDRLQGKIYGYTF. The full variable domain, completed using reference TRBV19 and TRBJ1-2, is DGGITQSPKYLFRKEGQNVTLSCEQNLNHDAMYWYRQDPGQGLRLIYYSQIVNDFQKGDIAEGYSVSREKKESFPLTVTSAQKNPTAFYLCDRLQGKIYGYTFGSGTRLTVV.

This rearrangement joins TRBV6-6 to TRBJ1-2; D may be TRBD1 (5 bases). Trimming took off 4 bases at V and 8 bases at J, with 14 bases between the two ends. Looked up from germline, CDR1 is MNHNY and CDR2 is SVGAGI (reference sequence). This CDR3 is 13 amino acids long. The DNA of the CDR3 is TGTGCCAGCAGTTTGGGCAGGGTAAACGGCTACACCTTC. Protein: CASSLGRVNGYTF.

The chain uses TRBV7-3 and TRBJ2-2, with TRBD1 matching over 7 bases. The CDR3 runs 15 residues. V lost 5 bases, J lost 5 bases, and 8 bases stayed unmatched. Germline V gene lookup returns CDR1 SGHTA and CDR2 FQGTGA. The CDR3 is CASSLSGTETGELFF. CDR3 sequence (DNA): TGTGCCAGCAGCCTCAGTGGGACAGAGACCGGGGAGCTGTTTTTT.

The rearrangement joins TRBV9 to TRBJ1-1; 9 bases map to TRBD1. The CDR3 runs to 14 residues. The germline V gene encodes CDR1 SGDLS and CDR2 YYNGEE. With 4 bases clipped from V and 4 bases from J, the junction kept 5 bases outside the gene matches. For the CDR3, the DNA is TGTGCCAGCAGCCCAACGGGACAGGGCACTGAAGCTTTCTTT. Translated: CASSPTGQGTEAFF.